This is a list of T cell receptor beta chains from one sample in a study of somatic mutations in cytotoxic T cells in rheumatoid arthritis. Sequenced by immunoSEQ multiplex PCR; TCRdb stores in-frame clones only, minus some. The table includes some 10,000 clones, roughly 70% detected once. Material for sequencing was CD8+ T cells sorted from blood. These receptors were obtained from a man aged 55 to 69 in good health. Each CDR3 is given with its conserved first and last residue. A D gene is named only where the DNA matches it firmly. Size values are once, few and many counts, or a class for expanded clones, and some rows have none.

clone size: .
V gene: TRBV4-3
D gene: .
J gene: TRBJ1-1
CDR3 DNA: TGCGCCAGCAGCCAAGACGGGGGGATCACTGAAGCTTTCTTT
CDR3 protein: CASSQDGGITEAFF

clone size: .
V gene: TRBV28
D gene: TRBD2
J gene: TRBJ2-1
CDR3 DNA: TGTGCCAGCGCCTCCTGGACTAGCGGGGGCAATGAGCAGTTCTTC
CDR3 protein: CASASWTSGGNEQFF

clone size: .
V gene: TRBV29-1
D gene: .
J gene: TRBJ2-3
CDR3 DNA: TGCAGCGTTGAGGATAGGAGGGTAATGGCGACGCAGTATTTT
CDR3 protein: CSVEDRRVMATQYF

clone size: .
V gene: TRBV19
D gene: TRBD2
J gene: TRBJ2-3
CDR3 DNA: TGTGCCAGTATGGTCGCGGGGGGAGGGCCAGATACGCAGTATTTT
CDR3 protein: CASMVAGGGPDTQYF

clone size: medium-sized
V gene: TRBV4-1
D gene: .
J gene: TRBJ1-5
CDR3 DNA: TGCGCCAGCAGCCAAGAAGCTGGTCCCCAGCATTTT
CDR3 protein: CASSQEAGPQHF

clone size: .
V gene: TRBV2
D gene: .
J gene: TRBJ1-2
CDR3 DNA: TGTGCCAGCAGTGAAACATGGGGGGCTAACTATGGCTACACCTTC
CDR3 protein: CASSETWGANYGYTF

clone size: once
V gene: TRBV2
D gene: .
J gene: TRBJ1-1
CDR3 DNA: TGTGCCAGCAGTGACAGGGTCAACACTGAAGCTTTCTTT
CDR3 protein: CASSDRVNTEAFF

clone size: .
V gene: TRBV4-3
D gene: .
J gene: TRBJ2-7
CDR3 DNA: TGCGCCAGCAGCCAAGATGAGGGGAGCTCCTACGAGCAGTACTTC
CDR3 protein: CASSQDEGSSYEQYF

clone size: once
V gene: TRBV9
D gene: .
J gene: TRBJ2-1
CDR3 DNA: TGTGCCAGCAGCGTTGGGACCGTCCTTGGCAATGAGCAGTTCTTC
CDR3 protein: CASSVGTVLGNEQFF

clone size: .
V gene: TRBV2
D gene: TRBD2
J gene: TRBJ2-1
CDR3 DNA: TGTGCCAGCAGTCGTAGCGGGGGGGCCTACAATGAGCAGTTCTTC
CDR3 protein: CASSRSGGAYNEQFF

clone size: .
V gene: TRBV2
D gene: TRBD2
J gene: TRBJ2-7
CDR3 DNA: TGTGCCAGCATACGGGGGGGCTCCTACGAGCAGTACTTC
CDR3 protein: CASIRGGSYEQYF

clone size: .
V gene: TRBV7-8
D gene: .
J gene: TRBJ2-1
CDR3 DNA: TGTGCCAGCAGCTTATCGCCGAGCTCCTACAATGAGCAGTTCTTC
CDR3 protein: CASSLSPSSYNEQFF

clone size: .
V gene: TRBV5-1
D gene: .
J gene: TRBJ1-2
CDR3 DNA: TGCGCCAGCAGCGAGCCGGGAACGTTAGGCTACACCTTC
CDR3 protein: CASSEPGTLGYTF

clone size: few
V gene: TRBV4-2
D gene: TRBD2
J gene: TRBJ2-1
CDR3 DNA: TGTGCCAGCAGCGGGGCTAGCGGGAACCGGCCGTCCTACAATGAGCAGTTCTTC
CDR3 protein: CASSGASGNRPSYNEQFF

clone size: once
V gene: TRBV5-4
D gene: TRBD2
J gene: TRBJ2-1
CDR3 DNA: TGTGCCAGCAGCTATGGGACTAGCGGGGGGGCGGTAGGCAATGAGCAGTTCTTC
CDR3 protein: CASSYGTSGGAVGNEQFF

clone size: .
V gene: TRBV7-8
D gene: .
J gene: TRBJ1-1
CDR3 DNA: TGTGCCAGCAGCCCCCCCCTCGCAGGGTGGGGCACTGAAGCTTTCTTT
CDR3 protein: CASSPPLAGWGTEAFF

clone size: .
V gene: TRBV5-6
D gene: TRBD1
J gene: TRBJ2-7
CDR3 DNA: TGTGCCAGCAGCCTCCCTGGACAGGGGAGGAACGAGCAGTACTTC
CDR3 protein: CASSLPGQGRNEQYF

clone size: once
V gene: TRBV21-1
D gene: .
J gene: TRBJ1-5
CDR3 DNA: TGTGCCAGCAGCAAGAAGAATCAGCCCCAGCATTTT
CDR3 protein: CASSKKNQPQHF

clone size: .
V gene: TRBV4-3
D gene: TRBD2
J gene: TRBJ2-5
CDR3 DNA: TGCGCCAGCAGCCAAGATTGGGGTAGCGGGAGACCCCAAGAGACCCAGTACTTC
CDR3 protein: CASSQDWGSGRPQETQYF

clone size: .
V gene: TRBV15
D gene: .
J gene: TRBJ1-2
CDR3 DNA: TGTGCCACCAGCTTGACAGAATGGTGTGGAAAGACCTATGGCTACACCTTC
CDR3 protein: CATSLTEWCGKTYGYTF

clone size: .
V gene: TRBV19
D gene: .
J gene: TRBJ1-1
CDR3 DNA: TGTGCCAGTAGTATAAGGAGCCATCCGGGAGCTTTCTTT
CDR3 protein: CASSIRSHPGAFF

clone size: .
V gene: TRBV7-2
D gene: .
J gene: TRBJ2-1
CDR3 DNA: TGTGCCAGCAGCTTAGTCTTGGGGTTCGATGAGCAGTTCTTC
CDR3 protein: CASSLVLGFDEQFF

clone size: .
V gene: TRBV5-1
D gene: .
J gene: TRBJ2-3
CDR3 DNA: TGCGCCAGCAGCTTGCACCCAGGGGGCACAGATACGCAGTATTTT
CDR3 protein: CASSLHPGGTDTQYF

clone size: few
V gene: TRBV10-3
D gene: TRBD1
J gene: TRBJ1-5
CDR3 DNA: TGTGCCAGCAGTTACTCGGCAGGCAGGGGGAATCAGCCCCAGCATTTT
CDR3 protein: CASSYSAGRGNQPQHF

clone size: few
V gene: TRBV9
D gene: TRBD1
J gene: TRBJ2-5
CDR3 DNA: TGTGCCAGCAGCGTCGATGAAGGGACAGAACAAGAGACCCAGTACTTC
CDR3 protein: CASSVDEGTEQETQYF

clone size: .
V gene: TRBV9
D gene: .
J gene: TRBJ2-2
CDR3 DNA: TGTGCCAGCAGCTCCGGGGGAGGGGAGCTGTTTTTT
CDR3 protein: CASSSGGGELFF

clone size: .
V gene: TRBV7-6
D gene: .
J gene: TRBJ2-7
CDR3 DNA: TGTGCCAGCAGCCTGGGGGCGGGGTTTGGCGAGCAGTACTTC
CDR3 protein: CASSLGAGFGEQYF

clone size: .
V gene: TRBV9
D gene: TRBD1
J gene: TRBJ2-5
CDR3 DNA: TGTGCCAGCAGCGCAACCGGGACAGGGGGCGAGACCCAGTACTTC
CDR3 protein: CASSATGTGGETQYF

clone size: .
V gene: TRBV7-6
D gene: TRBD2
J gene: TRBJ2-5
CDR3 DNA: TGTGCCAGCAGTTCGGGGACTAGCGGTTTTCCCCAAGAGACCCAGTACTTC
CDR3 protein: CASSSGTSGFPQETQYF

clone size: few
V gene: TRBV28
D gene: .
J gene: TRBJ1-1
CDR3 DNA: TGTGCCAGCTCAGGTAGGCAGCTGAACACTGAAGCTTTCTTT
CDR3 protein: CASSGRQLNTEAFF

clone size: .
V gene: TRBV5-1
D gene: .
J gene: TRBJ2-7
CDR3 DNA: TGCGCCAGCAGCTTGGGCGGTAACCGCTACGAGCAGTACTTC
CDR3 protein: CASSLGGNRYEQYF

clone size: .
V gene: TRBV4-3
D gene: TRBD2
J gene: TRBJ2-1
CDR3 DNA: TGCGCCAGCAGCCAAGCTCCGGGACTAGCGGGAGAGGGGACCTACAATGAGCAGTTCTTC
CDR3 protein: CASSQAPGLAGEGTYNEQFF

clone size: .
V gene: TRBV6-5
D gene: TRBD1
J gene: TRBJ1-6
CDR3 DNA: TGTGCCAGTGGACAGGGAAATTCACCCCTCCACTTT
CDR3 protein: CASGQGNSPLHF

clone size: .
V gene: TRBV28
D gene: .
J gene: TRBJ2-3
CDR3 DNA: TGTGCCAGCAGTTCTACGGGAGTGACAGATACGCAGTATTTT
CDR3 protein: CASSSTGVTDTQYF

clone size: .
V gene: TRBV27
D gene: TRBD2
J gene: TRBJ2-2
CDR3 DNA: TGTGCCAGCAGTTTGCTAGCGGGGGCCGGGGAGCTGTTTTTT
CDR3 protein: CASSLLAGAGELFF

clone size: .
V gene: TRBV7-9
D gene: .
J gene: TRBJ2-1
CDR3 DNA: TGTGCCACCCCGACAGTCCCTTCCAATGAGCAGTTCTTC
CDR3 protein: CATPTVPSNEQFF

clone size: .
V gene: TRBV10-3
D gene: .
J gene: TRBJ2-3
CDR3 DNA: TGTGCCATCAGTGAGTCTCGGGGAGCGGTAGATACGCAGTATTTT
CDR3 protein: CAISESRGAVDTQYF

clone size: .
V gene: TRBV6-5
D gene: .
J gene: TRBJ1-2
CDR3 DNA: TGTGCCAGCAGTTACTCGGCCAGCAGCAACTATGGCTACACCTTC
CDR3 protein: CASSYSASSNYGYTF

clone size: .
V gene: TRBV9
D gene: .
J gene: TRBJ2-2
CDR3 DNA: TGTGCCAGCAGCCCGAGGGGACTGTTGAACACCGGGGAGCTGTTTTTT
CDR3 protein: CASSPRGLLNTGELFF

clone size: once
V gene: TRBV6-5
D gene: .
J gene: TRBJ2-1
CDR3 DNA: TGTGCCAGCAGTTACTCGGGGAATGAGCAGTTCTTC
CDR3 protein: CASSYSGNEQFF

clone size: .
V gene: TRBV19
D gene: .
J gene: TRBJ2-7
CDR3 DNA: TGTGCCAGTAGTAAGGACTACTCCTACGAGCAGTACTTC
CDR3 protein: CASSKDYSYEQYF

clone size: .
V gene: TRBV27
D gene: TRBD2
J gene: TRBJ2-5
CDR3 DNA: TGTGCCAGCAGGCCTACTAGCGGCGCGGAGACCCAGTACTTC
CDR3 protein: CASRPTSGAETQYF

clone size: .
V gene: TRBV7-9
D gene: .
J gene: TRBJ2-1
CDR3 DNA: TGTGCCAGCCCCGCAAACAATGAGCAGTTCTTC
CDR3 protein: CASPANNEQFF

clone size: .
V gene: TRBV4-3
D gene: TRBD2
J gene: TRBJ2-2
CDR3 DNA: TGCGCCAGCAGCCAGGATTGGGGAGCGGGGGGTTCGAACACCGGGGAGCTGTTTTTT
CDR3 protein: CASSQDWGAGGSNTGELFF

clone size: once
V gene: TRBV27
D gene: .
J gene: TRBJ2-3
CDR3 DNA: TGTGCCAGCAGTTTTTCGGGAGATACGCAGTATTTT
CDR3 protein: CASSFSGDTQYF

clone size: .
V gene: TRBV11-1
D gene: .
J gene: TRBJ2-7
CDR3 DNA: TGTGCCAGCGCCCTAGGTGGGTCCGCCGAGCAGTACTTC
CDR3 protein: CASALGGSAEQYF